This passage covers 5 T cell receptor beta chains from one sample sequenced in a study of CD8 T cells in ankylosing spondylitis. TCRdb ran MiXCR on the 5' RACE reads and lists one entry per CDR3 protein. The sample has roughly 240,000 distinct CDR3 sequences, 32% seen once. Sequenced material: blood, either unsorted or a sorted T cell fraction (not recorded which). These receptors all stem from a male donor with ankylosing spondylitis or in good health (not recorded which).

This clonotype was counted a few times. This chain joins TRBV6-4 and TRBJ2-1, with a weak D call TRBD2 (7 bases). Germline CDR1 reads MRHNA; CDR2 reads SNTAGT. V gave up 8 bases and J gave up 4 bases, with 18 bases separating them. The CDR3 runs to 15 residues. The CDR3 DNA is TGTGCCAGCCGGGGGGAGAGCGGGACATACAATGAGCAGTTCTTC. Translating gives CASRGESGTYNEQFF.

V is TRBV29-1 and J is TRBJ2-1; TRBD2 might be the D (5 bases). Trimming took 2 bases from V and 0 from J, leaving 8 bases between them. In germline, CDR1 is SQVTM, CDR2 ANQGSEA. The CDR3 is 14 residues long. CDR3 protein: CSVEWTVSYNEQFF. CDR3 DNA sequence: TGCAGCGTTGAATGGACTGTCTCCTACAATGAGCAGTTCTTC.

The genes are TRBV10-3 and TRBJ2-3; possible D gene TRBD1, 5 bases. Germline CDR1 is ENHRY and CDR2 is SYGVKD. The germline V and J ends were trimmed by 3 bases and 5 bases, with 15 bases remaining between them. CDR3 length: 15 amino acids. The CDR3 region has the DNA TGTGCCATCAGTGAAGGGTATAGGGGTCGAGATACGCAGTATTTT. Its translation is CAISEGYRGRDTQYF.

The chain links TRBV20-1 to TRBJ1-2; possibly TRBD1 for D (5 bases). This CDR3 contains 13 residues. Germline V gene data show CDR1 as DFQATT and CDR2 as SNEGSKA (reference sequence). Trimming took off 1 base at V and 5 bases at J, with 11 bases between the two ends. CDR3 sequence: CSARVGEGYGYTF. In DNA, the CDR3 is TGCAGTGCTAGAGTGGGGGAGGGGTATGGCTACACCTTC.

This clonotype has a handful of counts. V gene TRBV20-1 combines with J gene TRBJ2-6, with D maybe TRBD2 (5 bases). This CDR3 is 14 amino acids long. The germline CDR1 and CDR2 sequences are DFQATT and SNEGSKA (reference sequence). V dropped 6 bases and J dropped 1 base, with 10 bases sitting between them. In nucleotides, the CDR3 is TGCAGTGCACCTGAGGGATCTGGGGCCAACGTCCTGACTTTC. Translated, it gives CSAPEGSGANVLTF.